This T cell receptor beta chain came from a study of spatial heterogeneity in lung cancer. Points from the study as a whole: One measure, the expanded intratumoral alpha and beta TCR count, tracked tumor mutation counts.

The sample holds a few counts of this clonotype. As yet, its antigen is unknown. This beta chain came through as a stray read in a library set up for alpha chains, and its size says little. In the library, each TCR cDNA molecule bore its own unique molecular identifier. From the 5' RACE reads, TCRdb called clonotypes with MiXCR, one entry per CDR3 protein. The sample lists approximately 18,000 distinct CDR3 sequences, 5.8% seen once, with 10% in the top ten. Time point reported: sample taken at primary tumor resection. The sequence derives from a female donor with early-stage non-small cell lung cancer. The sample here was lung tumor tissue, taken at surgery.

The CDR3 sequence is CASSRFDSGTNVLTF. The CDR3, as DNA: TGTGCCAGCAGCCGATTTGACTCGGGTACCAACGTCCTGACTTTC. This chain connects TRBV11-2 to TRBJ2-6; D is unclear. CDR1 is SGHAT and CDR2 is FQNNGV in the germline V gene. V dropped 5 bases and J dropped 8 bases, with 16 bases sitting between them. The length of the CDR3 is 15 residues.